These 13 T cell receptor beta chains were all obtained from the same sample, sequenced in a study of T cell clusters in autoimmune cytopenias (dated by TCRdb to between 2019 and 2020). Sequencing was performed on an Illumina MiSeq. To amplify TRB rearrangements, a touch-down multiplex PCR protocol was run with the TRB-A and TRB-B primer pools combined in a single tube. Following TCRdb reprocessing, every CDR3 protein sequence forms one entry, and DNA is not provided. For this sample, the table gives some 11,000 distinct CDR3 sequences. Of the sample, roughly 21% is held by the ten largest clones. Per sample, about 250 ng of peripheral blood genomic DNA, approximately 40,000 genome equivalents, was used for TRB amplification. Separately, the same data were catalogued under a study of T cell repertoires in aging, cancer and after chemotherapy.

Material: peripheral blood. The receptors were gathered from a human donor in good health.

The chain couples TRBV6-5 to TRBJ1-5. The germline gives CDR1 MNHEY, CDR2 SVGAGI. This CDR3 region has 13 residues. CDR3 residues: CASSYSRGQPQHF.

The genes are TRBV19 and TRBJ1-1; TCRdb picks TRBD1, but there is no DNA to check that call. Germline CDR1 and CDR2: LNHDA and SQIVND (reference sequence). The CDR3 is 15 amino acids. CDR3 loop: CASTPLDRGNTEAFF.

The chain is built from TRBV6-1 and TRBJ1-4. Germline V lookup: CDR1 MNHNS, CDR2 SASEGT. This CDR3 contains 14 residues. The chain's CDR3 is CASSGRPLNEKLFF.

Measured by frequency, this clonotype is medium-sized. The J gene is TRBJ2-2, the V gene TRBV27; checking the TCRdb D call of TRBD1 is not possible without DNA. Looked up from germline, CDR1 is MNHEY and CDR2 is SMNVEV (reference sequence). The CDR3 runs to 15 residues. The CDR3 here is CASSLQGLTTGELFF.

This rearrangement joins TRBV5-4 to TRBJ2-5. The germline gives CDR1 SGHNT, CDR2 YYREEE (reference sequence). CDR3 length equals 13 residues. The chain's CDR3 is CASSFQLQETQYF.

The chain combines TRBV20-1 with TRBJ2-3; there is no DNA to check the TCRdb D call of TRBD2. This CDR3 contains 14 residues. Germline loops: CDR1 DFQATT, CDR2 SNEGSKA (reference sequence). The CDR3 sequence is CSARPLAGGDTQYF.

The CDR3 protein is CASSLRGSVGEQYF. This chain links TRBV7-9 with TRBJ2-7; TCRdb's assignment of TRBD1 cannot be checked, as there is no DNA. This CDR3 contains 14 residues. Per germline, CDR1 SEHNR and CDR2 FQNEAQ (reference sequence). Variable domain in full (rest from reference TRBV7-9 and TRBJ2-7): DTGVSQNPRHKITKRGQNVTFRCDPISEHNRLYWYRQTLGQGPEFLTYFQNEAQLEKSRLLSDRFSAERPKGSFSTLEIQRTEQGDSAMYLCASSLRGSVGEQYFGPGTRLTVT.

The CDR3 loop reads CASSANPGSYNEQFF. The V call is TRBV27, the J call TRBJ2-1. Germline V gene data show CDR1 as MNHEY and CDR2 as SMNVEV (reference sequence). There are 15 residues in the CDR3.

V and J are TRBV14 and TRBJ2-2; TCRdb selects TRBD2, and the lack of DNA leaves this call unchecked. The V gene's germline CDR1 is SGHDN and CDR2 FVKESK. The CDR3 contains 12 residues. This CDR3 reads CASSQGLVELFF.

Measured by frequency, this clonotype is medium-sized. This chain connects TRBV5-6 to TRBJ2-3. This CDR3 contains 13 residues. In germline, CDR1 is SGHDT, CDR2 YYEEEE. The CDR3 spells CASSLFLTDTQYF.

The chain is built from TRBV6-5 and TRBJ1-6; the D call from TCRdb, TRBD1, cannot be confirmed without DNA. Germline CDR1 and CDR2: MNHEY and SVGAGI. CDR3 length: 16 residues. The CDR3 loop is CASSDPLGPGVSPLHF.

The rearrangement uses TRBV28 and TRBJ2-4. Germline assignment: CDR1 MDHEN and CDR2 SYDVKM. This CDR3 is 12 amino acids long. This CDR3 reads CASSLAKNIQYF.

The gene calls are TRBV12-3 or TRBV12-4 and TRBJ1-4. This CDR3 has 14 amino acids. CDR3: CASSLRIGNEKLFF.